This T cell receptor (beta chain) appears in the sequencing data of a study of Graves' ophthalmopathy and Graves' hyperthyroidism. Amplification of the TCR beta CDR3 regions used RNA transcripts (as template). The first-round RT-PCR employed HTBI primers together with the Qiagen OneStep RT-PCR kit. A multiplex PCR was then performed as the second round. TCRdb re-derived calls from the multiplex PCR reads in MiXCR, one entry per CDR3 protein. The table includes hundreds of thousands of distinct CDR3 sequences, approximately 21% detected once. As regards this clonotype: Its cognate antigen is unknown.

There are 12 residues in the CDR3. Germline V gene sequence: CDR1 LGHDT, CDR2 YNNKEL (reference sequence). The V end was cut by 3 bases, the J end by 6 bases, with 6 bases between. Ophthalmopathy absent within 18 months of follow-up marked hyperthyroidism as stable. Among the hyperthyroidism patients, all were newly diagnosed, aged 18 to 65, with under 2 months' duration. Sampling approximately 11 ml of fresh peripheral blood provided the PBMCs. General study points: In blood, most expanded thyroid clonotypes above 0.001 frequency were also detected.

Source material: peripheral blood. The chain links TRBV3-1 to TRBJ1-5, with unresolved D. The source is a woman between 18 and 29 years old with stable Graves' hyperthyroidism. Some clones in this sample may be carry-over from other donors' samples. The CDR3 loop reads CASSHQGQPQHF. The DNA for the CDR3 is TGTGCCAGCAGCCACCAAGGTCAGCCCCAGCATTTT.